Listed below are T cell receptor beta chains from one sample, sequenced in a study of T-cell memory formation after mild COVID-19. TCRdb recomputed calls from the 5' RACE reads with MiXCR, one row per CDR3 protein. The data show around 440,000 distinct CDR3 sequences, roughly 18% seen once. The sequencing sample was made of PBMCs or a T cell subset sorted from them (not recorded which). The origin of the receptors is an adult woman who had mild COVID-19 (a few samples of this study predate the infection). Cell type and time point are not known. The CDR3 runs from the conserved cysteine through the conserved F or W. A D gene is named only where the DNA matches it firmly. Size tells how often a clone was seen (once, few, many) or the class of an expanded clone, and some rows leave it out.

J: TRBJ2-5
V: TRBV7-8
D: NA
size: NA
CDR3: CASSPSRPRETQYF
DNA: TGTGCCAGCAGCCCCTCACGGCCGCGGGAGACCCAGTACTTC

J: TRBJ1-6
V: TRBV15
D: NA
size: few
CDR3: CATSPQGGSPLHF
DNA: TGTGCCACCTCCCCCCAAGGAGGTTCACCCCTCCACTTT

J: TRBJ2-1
V: TRBV5-1
D: NA
size: NA
CDR3: CASSWGRQRLYNEQFF
DNA: TGCGCCAGCAGCTGGGGCCGACAGCGCCTATACAATGAGCAGTTCTTC

J: TRBJ2-1
V: TRBV30
D: TRBD1
size: few
CDR3: CAWSVEQGAGNEQFF
DNA: TGTGCCTGGAGTGTGGAACAGGGGGCAGGAAATGAGCAGTTCTTC

J: TRBJ2-7
V: TRBV2
D: TRBD1
size: few
CDR3: CASSDTGARSSYEQYF
DNA: TGTGCCAGCAGTGACACAGGGGCCAGGAGCTCCTACGAGCAGTACTTC

J: TRBJ1-1
V: TRBV29-1
D: NA
size: few
CDR3: CSVEEGPGTEAFF
DNA: TGCAGCGTTGAGGAGGGCCCAGGGACTGAAGCTTTCTTT

J: TRBJ2-2
V: TRBV9
D: TRBD2
size: few
CDR3: CASSVTSGGTGELFF
DNA: TGTGCCAGCAGCGTAACTAGCGGGGGGACCGGGGAGCTGTTTTTT

J: TRBJ1-3
V: TRBV12-3/TRBV12-4
D: NA
size: few
CDR3: CASRLDTISGNTIYF
DNA: TGTGCCAGCAGACTTGACACCATCTCTGGAAACACCATATATTTT

J: TRBJ2-1
V: TRBV24-1
D: TRBD1
size: NA
CDR3: CATSDRVNTRQGAYNEQFF
DNA: TGTGCCACCAGTGACCGCGTCAACACAAGACAGGGGGCCTACAATGAGCAGTTCTTC

J: TRBJ2-5
V: TRBV5-1
D: NA
size: few
CDR3: CASGPGDVVGETQYF
DNA: TGCGCCAGCGGGCCAGGGGATGTGGTAGGAGAGACCCAGTACTTC

J: TRBJ2-1
V: TRBV20-1
D: TRBD2
size: NA
CDR3: CSAPLAGGPRGEQFF
DNA: TGCAGTGCCCCGTTAGCGGGAGGGCCGAGGGGTGAGCAGTTCTTC

J: TRBJ2-7
V: TRBV11-2
D: TRBD2
size: NA
CDR3: CASSLDSLGTSDEQYF
DNA: TGTGCCAGCAGCTTAGATTCTTTAGGGACTAGCGACGAGCAGTACTTC

J: TRBJ2-3
V: TRBV3-1
D: NA
size: NA
CDR3: CASSQVLRGQTSTDTQYF
DNA: TGTGCCAGCAGCCAAGTCCTCCGGGGGCAGACAAGCACAGATACGCAGTATTTT

J: TRBJ2-7
V: TRBV5-6
D: TRBD1
size: few
CDR3: CASSPLGQGAYEQYF
DNA: TGTGCCAGCAGCCCCCTGGGACAGGGGGCCTACGAGCAGTACTTC

J: TRBJ1-2
V: TRBV7-6
D: TRBD1
size: few
CDR3: CASSPGGTGTAYGYTF
DNA: TGTGCCAGCAGCCCGGGGGGGACAGGAACCGCCTATGGCTACACCTTC

J: TRBJ2-3
V: TRBV9
D: NA
size: many
CDR3: CASSVVGTDTQYF
DNA: TGTGCCAGCAGCGTAGTGGGCACAGATACGCAGTATTTT

J: TRBJ2-1
V: TRBV19
D: TRBD2
size: few
CDR3: CASSGPGLAGGDYNEQFF
DNA: TGTGCCAGTAGTGGCCCCGGTTTGGCGGGAGGAGACTACAATGAGCAGTTCTTC

J: TRBJ2-7
V: TRBV7-8
D: NA
size: NA
CDR3: CASSFWESYEQYF
DNA: TGTGCCAGCAGCTTTTGGGAGTCCTACGAGCAGTACTTC

J: TRBJ2-7
V: TRBV18
D: NA
size: few
CDR3: CASSPDSLSYEQYF
DNA: TGTGCCAGCTCACCAGACAGCCTCTCCTACGAGCAGTACTTC

J: TRBJ2-7
V: TRBV2
D: NA
size: few
CDR3: CASSDLWGYEQYF
DNA: TGTGCCAGCAGTGATTTGTGGGGTTACGAGCAGTACTTC

J: TRBJ2-5
V: TRBV5-4
D: NA
size: few
CDR3: CASTSSEQTQYF
DNA: TGTGCCAGCACCTCTTCCGAGCAGACCCAGTACTTC

J: TRBJ2-7
V: TRBV11-2
D: TRBD2
size: NA
CDR3: CASSLVTSGPNYEQYF
DNA: TGTGCCAGCAGCTTAGTTACTAGCGGACCCAACTACGAGCAGTACTTC

J: TRBJ2-7
V: TRBV18
D: NA
size: few
CDR3: CASSPVAENEQYF
DNA: TGTGCCAGCTCACCGGTGGCGGAGAACGAGCAGTACTTC

J: TRBJ2-6
V: TRBV7-3
D: NA
size: few
CDR3: CASSSPGADSGANVLTF
DNA: TGTGCCAGCAGCTCCCCGGGTGCCGACTCTGGGGCCAACGTCCTGACTTTC

J: TRBJ2-1
V: TRBV12-3/TRBV12-4
D: NA
size: few
CDR3: CASNIPGNEQFF
DNA: TGTGCCAGCAATATTCCGGGCAATGAGCAGTTCTTC